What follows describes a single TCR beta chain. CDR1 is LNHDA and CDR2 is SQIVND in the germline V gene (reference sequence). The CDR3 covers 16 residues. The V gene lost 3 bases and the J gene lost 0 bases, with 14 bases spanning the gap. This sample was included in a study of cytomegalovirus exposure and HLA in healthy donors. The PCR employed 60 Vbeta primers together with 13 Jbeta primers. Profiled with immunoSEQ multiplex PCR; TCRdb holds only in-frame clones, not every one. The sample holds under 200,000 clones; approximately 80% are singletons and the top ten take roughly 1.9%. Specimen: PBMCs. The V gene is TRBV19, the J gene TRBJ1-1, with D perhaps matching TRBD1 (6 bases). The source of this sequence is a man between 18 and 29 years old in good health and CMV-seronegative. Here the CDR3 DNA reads TGTGCCAGTAGTATGGGGACATTATCGGTGAACACTGAAGCTTTCTTT. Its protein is CASSMGTLSVNTEAFF.